A single TCR beta chain is shown here with its context. The antigen is undetermined. The data derive from a study of blood T cells in healthy people across ages. Study-level points and caveats: There were more naive CD4+ cells and higher diversity in long-lived donors than in aged donors. Age brought a roughly linear fall in TCR beta diversity measured per million T cells.

A second PCR, run for roughly 7 to 12 cycles, used a sample-barcoded 5' primer plus a J-beta primer mix. A single record per CDR3 protein comes from TCRdb applying MiXCR to the 5' RACE reads. Of hundreds of thousands of distinct CDR3 sequences detected, 52% appear once; the ten largest clones hold about 14%. V dropped 0 bases and J dropped 6 bases, with 19 bases sitting between them. Per germline, CDR1 SGHRS and CDR2 YFSETQ. The CDR3 sequence is 17 residues long. The specimen was blood. The chain uses TRBV5-1 and TRBJ2-1; D is perhaps TRBD1 (6 bases). This receptor was obtained from a woman aged 80 or over in good health. CDR3 in DNA: TGCGCCAGCAGCTTGGGTGAACAGGGTTGGGCTATCAATGAGCAGTTCTTC. The encoded protein is CASSLGEQGWAINEQFF. The variable domain in full, with the rest retrieved from reference TRBV5-1 and TRBJ2-1, is KAGVTQTPRYLIKTRGQQVTLSCSPISGHRSVSWYQQTPGQGLQFLFEYFSETQRNKGNFPGRFSGRQFSNSRSEMNVSTLELGDSALYLCASSLGEQGWAINEQFFGPGTRLTVL.